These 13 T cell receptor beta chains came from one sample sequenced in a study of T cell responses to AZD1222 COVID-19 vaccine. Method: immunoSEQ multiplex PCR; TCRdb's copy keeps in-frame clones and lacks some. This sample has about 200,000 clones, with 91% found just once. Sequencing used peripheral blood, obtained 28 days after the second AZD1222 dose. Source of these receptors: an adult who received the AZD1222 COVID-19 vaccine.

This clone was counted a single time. DNA for the CDR3: TGCGCCAGCAGCTTCGGGCTGAACTATGGCTACACCTTC. This gives the protein CASSFGLNYGYTF. The V and J genes are TRBV5-1 and TRBJ1-2; no clear D gene. V was trimmed by 2 bases and J by 2 bases, leaving 7 bases between them. Germline V CDR1 and CDR2: SGHRS, YFSETQ. The CDR3 is made up of 13 amino acids.

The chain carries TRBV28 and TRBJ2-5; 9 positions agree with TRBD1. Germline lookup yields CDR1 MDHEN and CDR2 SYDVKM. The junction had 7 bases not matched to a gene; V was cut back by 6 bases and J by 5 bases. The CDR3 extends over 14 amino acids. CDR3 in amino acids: CASSPTGGKETQYF. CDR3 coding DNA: TGTGCCAGCAGCCCGACAGGGGGTAAGGAGACCCAGTACTTC.

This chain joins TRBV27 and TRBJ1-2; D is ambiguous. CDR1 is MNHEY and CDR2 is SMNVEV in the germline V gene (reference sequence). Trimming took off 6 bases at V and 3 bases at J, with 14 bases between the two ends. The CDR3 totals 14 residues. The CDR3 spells CASSPTLWDYGYTF. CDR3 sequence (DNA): TGTGCCAGCAGCCCTACCCTGTGGGACTATGGCTACACCTTC.

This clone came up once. In DNA, the CDR3 is TGTGCCAGCTCACCCGGGACAGTTACTAATTCACCCCTCCACTTT. Translated, it gives CASSPGTVTNSPLHF. This chain joins TRBV18 and TRBJ1-6, with 7 bases aligning to TRBD1. CDR3 length: 15 residues. J gave up 6 bases and V 3 bases, and 5 bases lay outside the gene matches. Germline-derived CDR1 and CDR2 are KGHSH and LQKENI.

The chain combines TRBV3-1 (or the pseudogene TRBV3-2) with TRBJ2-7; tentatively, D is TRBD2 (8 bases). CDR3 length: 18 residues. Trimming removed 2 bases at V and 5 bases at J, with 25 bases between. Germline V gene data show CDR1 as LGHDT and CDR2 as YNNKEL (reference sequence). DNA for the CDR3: TGTGCCAGCAGCCAAAATACAGGGGCCGGCAGAGCGGGAGACGAGCAGTACTTC. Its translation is CASSQNTGAGRAGDEQYF.

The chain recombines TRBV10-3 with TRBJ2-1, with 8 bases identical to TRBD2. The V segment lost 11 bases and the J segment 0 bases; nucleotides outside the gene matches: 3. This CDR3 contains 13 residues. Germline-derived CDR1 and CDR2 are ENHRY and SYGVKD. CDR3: CAAGGSSYNEQFF. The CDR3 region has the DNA TGTGCCGCGGGGGGAAGCTCCTACAATGAGCAGTTCTTC.

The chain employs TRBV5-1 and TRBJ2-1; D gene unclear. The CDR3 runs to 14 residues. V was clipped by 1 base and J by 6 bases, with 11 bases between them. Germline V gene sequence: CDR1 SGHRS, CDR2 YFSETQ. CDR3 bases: TGCGCCAGCAGCTTGATGGTAGCCCCCAATGAGCAGTTCTTC. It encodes CASSLMVAPNEQFF.

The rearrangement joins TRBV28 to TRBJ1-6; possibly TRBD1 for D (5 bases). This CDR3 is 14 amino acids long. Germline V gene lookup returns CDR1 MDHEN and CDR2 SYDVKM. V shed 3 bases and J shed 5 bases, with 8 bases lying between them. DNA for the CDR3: TGTGCCAGCAGTTTCACCAGGGATAATTCACCCCTCCACTTT. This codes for CASSFTRDNSPLHF.

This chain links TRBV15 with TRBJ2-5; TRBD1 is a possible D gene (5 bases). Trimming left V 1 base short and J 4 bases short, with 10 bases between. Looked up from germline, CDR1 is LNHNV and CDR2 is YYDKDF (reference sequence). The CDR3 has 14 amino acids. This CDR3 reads CATSRGQMGETQYF. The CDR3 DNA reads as TGTGCCACCAGCAGAGGACAGATGGGAGAGACCCAGTACTTC.

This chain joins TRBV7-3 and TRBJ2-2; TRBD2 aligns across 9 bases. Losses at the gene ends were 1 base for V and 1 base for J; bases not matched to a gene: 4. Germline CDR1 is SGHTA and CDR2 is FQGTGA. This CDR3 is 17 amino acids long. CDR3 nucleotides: TGTGCCAGCAGCTTAATTGGGACTAGCAGGAACACCGGGGAGCTGTTTTTT. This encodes CASSLIGTSRNTGELFF.

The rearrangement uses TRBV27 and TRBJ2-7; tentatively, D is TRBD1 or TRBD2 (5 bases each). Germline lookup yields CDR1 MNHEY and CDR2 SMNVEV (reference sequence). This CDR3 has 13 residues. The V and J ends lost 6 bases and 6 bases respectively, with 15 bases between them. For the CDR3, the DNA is TGTGCCAGCAGCCGGGACGCCAGTCGCGAGCAGTACTTC. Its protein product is CASSRDASREQYF.

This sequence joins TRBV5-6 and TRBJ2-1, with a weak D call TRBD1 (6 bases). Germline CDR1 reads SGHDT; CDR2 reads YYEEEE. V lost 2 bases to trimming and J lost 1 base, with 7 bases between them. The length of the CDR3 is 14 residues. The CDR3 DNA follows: TGTGCCAGCAGCTTAGGACAGTCCTACAATGAGCAGTTCTTC. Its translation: CASSLGQSYNEQFF.

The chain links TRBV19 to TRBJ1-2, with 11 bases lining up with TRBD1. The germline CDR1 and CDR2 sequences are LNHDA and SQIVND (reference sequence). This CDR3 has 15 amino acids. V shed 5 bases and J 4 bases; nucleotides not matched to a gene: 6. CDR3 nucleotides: TGTGCCAGTAGTGCCCGGACAGGGGGCAGCTATGGCTACACCTTC. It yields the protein CASSARTGGSYGYTF.